The rows below give T cell receptor beta chains drawn from one sample of a study of neurological immune-mediated disorders. TCRdb reanalysed the 5' RACE reads using MiXCR and keeps one entry per CDR3 protein. The sample lists around 49,000 distinct CDR3 sequences, approximately 11% occurring once. The sequencing input was PBMCs. Receptors originate from a woman in her thirties or forties in good health. CDR3s include the opening cysteine and the closing phenylalanine or tryptophan. D genes are given only for firm matches. Clone size is not always given. Where it is, it says once, few, many or a class for expanded clones.

>many|TRBD1|15|TRBV6-5|TRBJ1-2
TGTGCCAGCAGTCTTCTCACCGGGACAGTCTATGGCTACACCTTC
CASSLLTGTVYGYTF
>many|TRBD2|16|TRBV4-1|TRBJ2-1
TGCGCCAGCAGCCAAGTAGGGCTAGCGGGGGGGCAGGAGCAGTTCTTC
CASSQVGLAGGQEQFF
>many|.|15|TRBV4-3|TRBJ1-2
TGCGCCAGCAGCCAAGGGTCACAAGGGTACTATGGCTACACCTTC
CASSQGSQGYYGYTF
>many|.|13|TRBV7-2|TRBJ2-2
TGTGCCAGCAGCCGGACAGCGGCCGGGGAGCTGTTTTTT
CASSRTAAGELFF
>many|TRBD2|15|TRBV6-1|TRBJ2-2
TGTGCCAGCAGATACGGGACTAGTATGGTCGGGGAGCTGTTTTTT
CASRYGTSMVGELFF
>many|.|12|TRBV28|TRBJ2-7
TGTGCCAGCAGTCAAGGGGTCTACGAGCAGTACTTC
CASSQGVYEQYF
>many|.|15|TRBV5-1|TRBJ1-4
TGCGCCAGCAGCTTGGGACAGGCCACTAATGAAAAACTGTTTTTT
CASSLGQATNEKLFF
>.|.|13|TRBV12-3/TRBV12-4|TRBJ2-3
TGTGCCAGCAGTCCCTTATCGTGGGATACGCAGTATTTT
CASSPLSWDTQYF
>few|.|14|TRBV11-1|TRBJ2-2
TGTGCCAGCAGCTTAGTAGCCCAGGGCGGGGAGCTGTTTTTT
CASSLVAQGGELFF
>many|.|12|TRBV20-1|TRBJ2-7
TGCAGTGCTAGAAAGACCTCCTACGAGCAGTACTTC
CSARKTSYEQYF
>many|TRBD1|15|TRBV7-3|TRBJ1-5
TGTGCCAGCAGCCCCGGAGGGGGCGCGAATCAGCCCCAGCATTTT
CASSPGGGANQPQHF
>few|.|16|TRBV18|TRBJ2-2
TGTGCCAGCTCACCCCTAGGACAGAGAAACACCGGGGAGCTGTTTTTT
CASSPLGQRNTGELFF
>many|TRBD1|15|TRBV7-9|TRBJ1-2
TGTGCCAGCAGCCCTCCGGGACAGAGGGTCTATGGCTACACCTTC
CASSPPGQRVYGYTF
>.|.|14|TRBV3-1|TRBJ1-5
TGTGCCAGCAGCCTTACGGGGGCGAATCCGCCCCAGCATTTT
CASSLTGANPPQHF
>many|.|15|TRBV20-1|TRBJ2-2
TGCAGTGCTAGAGGAACAGGGAGGAACACCGGGGAGCTGTTTTTT
CSARGTGRNTGELFF
>.|.|15|TRBV5-1|TRBJ1-5
TGCGCCAGCAGCTTGGCCGGGCAGAGCAATCAGCCCCAGCATTTT
CASSLAGQSNQPQHF
>many|.|15|TRBV4-2|TRBJ2-7
TGTGCCAGCAGCCAAGATGACGAGAGCTCCTACGAGCAGTACTTC
CASSQDDESSYEQYF
>.|.|14|TRBV12-3/TRBV12-4|TRBJ2-7
TGTGCCAGCAGAAAGGACGGGGTAGCCTACGAACAGTACTTC
CASRKDGVAYEQYF
>many|.|14|TRBV20-1|TRBJ2-1
TGCAGTGCTAGAGGAGGGGGGACCTACAATGAGCAGTTCTTC
CSARGGGTYNEQFF
>many|TRBD1|15|TRBV25-1|TRBJ2-5
TGTGCCAGCAGTGACGTCAGGGGGAGCCAAGAGACCCAGTACTTC
CASSDVRGSQETQYF
>many|TRBD1|14|TRBV12-3/TRBV12-4|TRBJ1-5
TGTGCCAGCAGCTCCAGGACAGGGTCTCAGCCCCAGCATTTT
CASSSRTGSQPQHF
>many|.|15|TRBV5-1|TRBJ1-6
TGCGCCAGCAGCGGAACGACCTCCTCGGATTCACCCCTCCACTTT
CASSGTTSSDSPLHF